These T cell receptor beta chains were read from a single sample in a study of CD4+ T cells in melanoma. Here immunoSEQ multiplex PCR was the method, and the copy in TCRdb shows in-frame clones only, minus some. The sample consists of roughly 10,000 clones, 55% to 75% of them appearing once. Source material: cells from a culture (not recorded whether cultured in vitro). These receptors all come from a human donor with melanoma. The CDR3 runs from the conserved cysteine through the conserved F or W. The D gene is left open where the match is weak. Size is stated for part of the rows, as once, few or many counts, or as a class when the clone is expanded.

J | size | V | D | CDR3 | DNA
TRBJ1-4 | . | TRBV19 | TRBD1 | CASSRQGKSTNEKLFF | TGTGCCAGTAGTAGACAGGGGAAGAGCACTAATGAAAAACTGTTTTTT
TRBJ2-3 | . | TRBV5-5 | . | CASSLFQSTGPRTDTQYF | TGTGCCAGCAGCTTATTCCAAAGTACAGGGCCTAGGACAGATACGCAGTATTTT
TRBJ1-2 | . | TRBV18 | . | CASSPRLNYGYTF | TGTGCCAGCTCACCACGATTGAACTATGGCTACACCTTC
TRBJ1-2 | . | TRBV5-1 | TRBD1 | CASSRGQSNYGYTF | TGCGCCAGCAGCCGGGGACAGTCCAACTATGGCTACACCTTC
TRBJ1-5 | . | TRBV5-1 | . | CASSLEGPNQPQHF | TGCGCCAGCAGCTTGGAAGGCCCCAATCAGCCCCAGCATTTT
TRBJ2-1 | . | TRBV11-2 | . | CASSLDSNEQFF | TGTGCCAGCAGCTTAGATAGCAATGAGCAGTTCTTC
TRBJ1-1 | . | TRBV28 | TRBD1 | CASSQGGLVTEAFF | TGTGCCAGCAGCCAGGGGGGGCTAGTGACTGAAGCTTTCTTT
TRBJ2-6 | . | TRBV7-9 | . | CASSRAGQWSSGANVLTF | TGTGCCAGCAGCCGTGCGGGACAGTGGAGCTCTGGGGCCAACGTCCTGACTTTC
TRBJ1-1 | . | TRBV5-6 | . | CASSLDSVFGAFF | TGTGCCAGCAGCTTGGATAGTGTCTTTGGAGCTTTCTTT
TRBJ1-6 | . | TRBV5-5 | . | CASTGMLNSPLHF | TGTGCCAGCACCGGGATGCTAAATTCACCCCTCCACTTT
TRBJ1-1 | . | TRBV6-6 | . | CASRFTRTTEAFF | TGTGCCAGCAGGTTTACGAGGACCACTGAAGCTTTCTTT
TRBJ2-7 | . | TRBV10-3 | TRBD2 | CAISESIAGAYEQYF | TGTGCCATCAGTGAGTCGATCGCGGGGGCCTACGAGCAGTACTTC
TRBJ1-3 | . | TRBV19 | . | CASSLYRASSGNTIYF | TGTGCCAGTAGTTTATACAGGGCGAGCTCTGGAAACACCATATATTTT
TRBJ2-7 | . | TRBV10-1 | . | CAGDYEQYF | TGCGCCGGCGACTACGAGCAGTACTTC
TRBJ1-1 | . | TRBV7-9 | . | CASSEQGQAFF | TGTGCCAGCAGCGAGCAGGGGCAGGCTTTCTTT
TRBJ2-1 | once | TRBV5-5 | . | CASSPRGRQSAVNEQFF | TGTGCCAGCAGTCCCCGGGGGCGCCAATCGGCCGTTAATGAGCAGTTCTTC
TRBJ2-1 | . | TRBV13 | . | CASSFWVRMDEQFF | TGTGCCAGCAGCTTTTGGGTAAGGATGGATGAGCAGTTCTTC
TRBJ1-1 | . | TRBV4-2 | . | CASSQDHWGAEAFF | TGTGCCAGCAGCCAAGATCATTGGGGGGCGGAAGCTTTCTTT
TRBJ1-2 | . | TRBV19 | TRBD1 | CASSRVQGQGNGYTF | TGTGCCAGTAGTAGAGTACAGGGACAGGGCAATGGCTACACCTTC
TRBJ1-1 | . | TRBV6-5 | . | CASRQFRGQNTEAFF | TGTGCCAGCAGACAATTTAGAGGACAGAACACTGAAGCTTTCTTT
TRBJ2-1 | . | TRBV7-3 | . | CASSLAGSNEQFF | TGTGCCAGCAGCTTAGCAGGGTCAAATGAGCAGTTCTTC
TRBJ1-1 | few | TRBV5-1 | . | CASRFDTTEAFF | TGCGCCAGCAGATTTGACACCACTGAAGCTTTCTTT
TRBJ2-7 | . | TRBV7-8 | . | CASSSVVLPTYEQYF | TGTGCCAGCAGCTCCGTGGTTCTACCTACCTACGAGCAGTACTTC
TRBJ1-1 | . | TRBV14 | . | CASSQDFGGVRTEAFF | TGTGCCAGCAGCCAAGATTTTGGAGGGGTGCGGACTGAAGCTTTCTTT
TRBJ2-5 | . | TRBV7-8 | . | CASREDRLLRGETQYF | TGTGCCAGCCGAGAGGATAGACTACTGAGGGGAGAGACCCAGTACTTC
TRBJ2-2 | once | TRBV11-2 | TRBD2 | CASRRGLAGGVGELFF | TGTGCCAGCAGGCGTGGGCTAGCGGGGGGAGTCGGGGAGCTGTTTTTT
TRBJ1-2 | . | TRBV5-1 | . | CASSLGQIHGYTF | TGCGCCAGCAGCTTGGGGCAGATCCATGGCTACACCTTC
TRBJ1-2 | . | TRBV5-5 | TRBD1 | CASRPAGQERYGYTF | TGTGCCAGCAGACCCGCGGGACAGGAGAGATATGGCTACACCTTC
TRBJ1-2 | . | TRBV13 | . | CASSAAGAYYGYTF | TGTGCCAGCAGCGCTGCAGGGGCTTACTATGGCTACACCTTC
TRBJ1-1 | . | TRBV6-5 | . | CASSYVNRSPAFF | TGTGCCAGCAGTTACGTAAATAGGTCTCCAGCTTTCTTT
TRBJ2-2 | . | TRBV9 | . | CASSQRPADRNTGELFF | TGTGCCAGTTCTCAAAGACCGGCAGACCGAAACACCGGGGAGCTGTTTTTT
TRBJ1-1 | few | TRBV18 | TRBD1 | CASSPRSRPRGQKTEAFF | TGTGCCAGCTCACCACGTTCGAGACCCAGGGGGCAGAAGACTGAAGCTTTCTTT
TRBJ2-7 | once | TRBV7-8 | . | CASTPVLGSSYEQYF | TGTGCCAGCACCCCCGTCCTTGGGAGCTCCTACGAGCAGTACTTC
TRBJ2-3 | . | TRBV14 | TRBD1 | CASSQDYPGQGHTDTQYF | TGTGCCAGCAGCCAAGACTACCCTGGACAGGGCCACACAGATACGCAGTATTTT
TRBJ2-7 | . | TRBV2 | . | CASSEAWQTYEQYF | TGTGCCAGCAGTGAAGCGTGGCAGACCTACGAGCAGTACTTC
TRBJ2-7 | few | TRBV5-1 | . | CASSPTSLDWDYEQYF | TGCGCCAGCAGCCCCACGTCACTCGACTGGGACTACGAGCAGTACTTC
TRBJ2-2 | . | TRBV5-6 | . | CASSLGVIGITGELFF | TGTGCCAGCAGCCTTGGGGTAATAGGGATCACCGGGGAGCTGTTTTTT
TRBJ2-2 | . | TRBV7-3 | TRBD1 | CASAGTGTGELFF | TGTGCCAGCGCCGGGACAGGCACCGGGGAGCTGTTTTTT
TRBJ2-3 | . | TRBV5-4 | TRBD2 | CASSLGAGVSTDTQYF | TGTGCCAGCAGCTTGGGAGCGGGGGTTAGCACAGATACGCAGTATTTT
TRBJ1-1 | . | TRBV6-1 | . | CASSEGSGREEAFF | TGTGCCAGCAGTGAAGGATCCGGGCGCGAAGAAGCTTTCTTT
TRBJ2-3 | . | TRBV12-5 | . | CASGLVLSGSTDTQYF | TGTGCTAGTGGTTTGGTACTTTCGGGGAGCACAGATACGCAGTATTTT
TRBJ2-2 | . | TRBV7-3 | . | CASSLIGGELFF | TGTGCCAGCAGCTTAATTGGGGGGGAGCTGTTTTTT
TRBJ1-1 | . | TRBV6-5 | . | CASSPVAANTEAFF | TGTGCCAGCAGCCCCGTCGCAGCGAACACTGAAGCTTTCTTT
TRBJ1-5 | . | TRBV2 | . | CASSEPPPQPQHF | TGTGCCAGCAGTGAGCCCCCTCCTCAGCCCCAGCATTTT
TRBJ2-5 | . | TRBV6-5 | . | CASQPLGREETQYF | TGTGCCAGCCAACCGTTGGGGCGCGAAGAGACCCAGTACTTC
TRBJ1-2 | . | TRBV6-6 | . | CASSQTEPPYGYTF | TGTGCCAGCAGCCAGACAGAGCCTCCCTATGGCTACACCTTC
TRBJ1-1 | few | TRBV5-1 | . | CASSLGDPTGEAFF | TGCGCCAGCAGTTTGGGGGATCCCACTGGTGAAGCTTTCTTT
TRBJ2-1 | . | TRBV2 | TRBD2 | CASKSARALAGGMDEQFF | TGTGCCAGCAAGTCGGCGAGGGCTCTAGCGGGGGGAATGGATGAGCAGTTCTTC